This T cell receptor (beta chain) was observed in a study of cytomegalovirus exposure and HLA in healthy donors. Study-level results: For cytomegalovirus status, the classifier reportedly gave diagnoses with high specificity and sensitivity.

The CDR3 contains 17 residues. The J segment lost 7 bases and the V segment lost 3 bases, leaving 15 bases of the junction unmatched. CDR1 and CDR2 (germline): SGDLS, YYNGEE. Here immunoSEQ multiplex PCR was the method, and the copy in TCRdb shows in-frame clones only, minus some. The table records under 100,000 clones, roughly 96% of them present only once. On this clone: Antigen unknown.

Source material: PBMCs. The J gene is TRBJ2-1, the V gene TRBV9, with 8 positions matching TRBD2. This TCR was sampled from a man in his late teens or twenties in good health and CMV-seronegative. The CDR3: CASSDSAGALLGNEQFF. The CDR3 DNA follows: TGTGCCAGCAGCGATTCAGCGGGGGCTCTACTTGGGAATGAGCAGTTCTTC.